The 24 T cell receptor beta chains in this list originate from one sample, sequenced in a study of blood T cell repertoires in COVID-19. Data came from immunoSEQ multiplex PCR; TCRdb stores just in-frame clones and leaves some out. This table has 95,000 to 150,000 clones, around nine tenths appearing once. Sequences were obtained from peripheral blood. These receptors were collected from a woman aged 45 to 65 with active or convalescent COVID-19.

This CDR3 reads CASMAGGTYGYTF. The CDR3 DNA sequence: TGTGCCAGCATGGCAGGGGGCACCTATGGCTACACCTTC. The chain employs TRBV28 and TRBJ1-2; the match to TRBD1 covers 8 bases. The V gene's germline CDR1 is MDHEN and CDR2 SYDVKM. The CDR3 totals 13 residues. V shed 7 bases, J shed 4 bases, and the junction held 5 bases outside the gene matches.

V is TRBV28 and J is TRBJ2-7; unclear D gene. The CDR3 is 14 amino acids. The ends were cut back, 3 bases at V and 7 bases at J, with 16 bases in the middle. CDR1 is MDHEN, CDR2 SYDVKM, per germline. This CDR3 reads CASSFVGQSGEQYF. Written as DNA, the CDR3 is TGTGCCAGCAGTTTTGTTGGGCAGTCTGGGGAGCAGTACTTC.

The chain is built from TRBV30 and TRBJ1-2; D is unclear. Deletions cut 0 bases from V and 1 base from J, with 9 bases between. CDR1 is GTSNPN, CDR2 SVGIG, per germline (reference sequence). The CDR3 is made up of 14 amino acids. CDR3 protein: CAWSVSLFNYGYTF. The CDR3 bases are TGTGCCTGGAGTGTATCCCTATTTAACTATGGCTACACCTTC.

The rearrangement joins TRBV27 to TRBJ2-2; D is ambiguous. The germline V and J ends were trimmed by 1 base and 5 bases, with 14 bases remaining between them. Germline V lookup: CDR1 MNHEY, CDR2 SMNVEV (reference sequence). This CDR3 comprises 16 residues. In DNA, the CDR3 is TGTGCCAGCAGTTTATTAGTTATGGGCAGGACCGGGGAGCTGTTTTTT. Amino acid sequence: CASSLLVMGRTGELFF.

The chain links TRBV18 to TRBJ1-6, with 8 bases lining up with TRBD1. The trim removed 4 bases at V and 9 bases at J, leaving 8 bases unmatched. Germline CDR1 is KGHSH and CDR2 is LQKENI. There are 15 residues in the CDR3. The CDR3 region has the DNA TGTGCCAGCTCACGCATGACAGGGGCCAGTTCACCCCTCCACTTT. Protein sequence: CASSRMTGASSPLHF.

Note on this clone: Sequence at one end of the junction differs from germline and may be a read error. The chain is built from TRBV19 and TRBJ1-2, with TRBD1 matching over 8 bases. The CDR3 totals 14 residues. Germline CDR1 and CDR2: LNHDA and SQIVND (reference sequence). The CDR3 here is CASSIEGQGIGDTF. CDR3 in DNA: TGTGCCAGTAGTATTGAAGGACAGGGTATTGGCGACACCTTC.

CDR3 coding DNA: TGTGCCAGCAGTTCGGAGGGACTGAGCAATCAGCCCCAGCATTTT. It encodes CASSSEGLSNQPQHF. The rearrangement uses TRBV6-6 and TRBJ1-5; D perhaps matches TRBD1 (5 bases). Trimming took off 4 bases at V and 1 base at J, with 11 bases between the two ends. The CDR3 loop spans 15 amino acids. Germline lookup yields CDR1 MNHNY and CDR2 SVGAGI (reference sequence).

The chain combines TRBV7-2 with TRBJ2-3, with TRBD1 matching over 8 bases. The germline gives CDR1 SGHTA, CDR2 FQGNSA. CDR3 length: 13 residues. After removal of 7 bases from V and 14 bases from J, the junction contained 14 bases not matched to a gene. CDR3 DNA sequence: TGTGCCAGCACCTCCATTACCAGGGGGCGCGTGTATTTT. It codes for CASTSITRGRVYF.

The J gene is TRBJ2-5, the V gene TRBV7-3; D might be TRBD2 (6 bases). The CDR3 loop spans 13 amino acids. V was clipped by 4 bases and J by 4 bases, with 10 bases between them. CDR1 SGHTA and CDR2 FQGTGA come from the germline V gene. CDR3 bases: TGTGCCAGCAGCTGGGACTTGGGAGAGACCCAGTACTTC. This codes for CASSWDLGETQYF. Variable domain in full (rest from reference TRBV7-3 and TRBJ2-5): GAGVSQTPSNKVTEKGKYVELRCDPISGHTALYWYRQSLGQGPEFLIYFQGTGAADDSGLPNDRFFAVRPEGSVSTLKIQRTERGDSAVYLCASSWDLGETQYFGPGTRLLVL.

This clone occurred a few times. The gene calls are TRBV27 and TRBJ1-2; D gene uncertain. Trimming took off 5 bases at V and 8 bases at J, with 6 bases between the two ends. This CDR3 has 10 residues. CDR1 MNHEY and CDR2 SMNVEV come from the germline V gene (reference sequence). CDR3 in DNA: TGTGCCAGCAGTCCGGTCGGCTACACCTTC. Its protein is CASSPVGYTF.

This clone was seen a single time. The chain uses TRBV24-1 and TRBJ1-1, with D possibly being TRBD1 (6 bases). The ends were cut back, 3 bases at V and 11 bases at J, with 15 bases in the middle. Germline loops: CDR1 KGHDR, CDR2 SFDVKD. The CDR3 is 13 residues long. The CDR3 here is CATSDRGTIAAFF. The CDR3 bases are TGTGCCACCAGTGATAGAGGGACAATCGCCGCTTTCTTT.

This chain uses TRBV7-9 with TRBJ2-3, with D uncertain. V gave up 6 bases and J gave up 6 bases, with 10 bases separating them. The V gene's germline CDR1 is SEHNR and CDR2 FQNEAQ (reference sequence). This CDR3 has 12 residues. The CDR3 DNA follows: TGTGCCAGCAGTGGAGCTTCGGATACGCAGTATTTT. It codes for CASSGASDTQYF. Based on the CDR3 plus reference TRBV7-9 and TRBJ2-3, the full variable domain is DTGVSQNPRHKITKRGQNVTFRCDPISEHNRLYWYRQTLGQGPEFLTYFQNEAQLEKSRLLSDRFSAERPKGSFSTLEIQRTEQGDSAMYLCASSGASDTQYFGPGTRLTVL.

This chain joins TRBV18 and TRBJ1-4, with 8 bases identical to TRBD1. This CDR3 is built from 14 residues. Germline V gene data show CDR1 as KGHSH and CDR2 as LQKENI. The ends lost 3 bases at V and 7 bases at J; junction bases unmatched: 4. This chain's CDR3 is CASSPRGLGEKLFF. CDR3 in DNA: TGTGCCAGCTCACCCAGGGGGCTGGGTGAAAAACTGTTTTTT.

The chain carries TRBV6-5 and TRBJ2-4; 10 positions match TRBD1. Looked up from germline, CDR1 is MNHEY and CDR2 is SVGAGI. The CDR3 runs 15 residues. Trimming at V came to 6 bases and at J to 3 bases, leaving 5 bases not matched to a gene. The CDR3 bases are TGTGCCAGCAGCAACCGGGACAGGGGCAAAAACATTCAGTACTTC. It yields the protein CASSNRDRGKNIQYF.

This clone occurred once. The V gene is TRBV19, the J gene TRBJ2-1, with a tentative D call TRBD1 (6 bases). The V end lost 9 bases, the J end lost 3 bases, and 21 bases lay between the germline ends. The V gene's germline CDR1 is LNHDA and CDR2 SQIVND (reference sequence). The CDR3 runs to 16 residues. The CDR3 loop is CASQQRPGTFYNEQFF. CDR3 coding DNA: TGTGCCAGCCAACAAAGACCCGGGACATTCTACAATGAGCAGTTCTTC.

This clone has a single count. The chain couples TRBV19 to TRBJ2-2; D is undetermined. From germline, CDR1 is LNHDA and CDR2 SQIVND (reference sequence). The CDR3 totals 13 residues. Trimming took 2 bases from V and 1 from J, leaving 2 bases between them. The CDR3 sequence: CASSIQNTGELFF. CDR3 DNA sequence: TGTGCCAGTAGTATACAGAACACCGGGGAGCTGTTTTTT.

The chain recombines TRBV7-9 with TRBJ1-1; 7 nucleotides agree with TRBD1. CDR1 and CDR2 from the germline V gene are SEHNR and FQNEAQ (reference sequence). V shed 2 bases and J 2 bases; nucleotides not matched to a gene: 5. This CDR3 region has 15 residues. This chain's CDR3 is CASSLSRTGNTEAFF. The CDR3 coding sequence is TGTGCCAGCAGCTTATCACGGACAGGAAACACTGAAGCTTTCTTT.

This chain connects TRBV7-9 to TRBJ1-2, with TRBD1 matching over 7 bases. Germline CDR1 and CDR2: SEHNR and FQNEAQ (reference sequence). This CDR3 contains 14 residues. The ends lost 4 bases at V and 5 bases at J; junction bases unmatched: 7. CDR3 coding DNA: TGTGCCAGCAGCTCCGGACAGGAGGAATATGGCTACACCTTC. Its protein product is CASSSGQEEYGYTF.

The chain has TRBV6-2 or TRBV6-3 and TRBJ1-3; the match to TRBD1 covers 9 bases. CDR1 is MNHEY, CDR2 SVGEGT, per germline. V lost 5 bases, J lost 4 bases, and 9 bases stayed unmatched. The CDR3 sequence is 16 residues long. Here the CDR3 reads CASSAEAGTGGNTIYF. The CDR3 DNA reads TGTGCCAGCAGTGCTGAGGCCGGGACAGGGGGAAACACCATATATTTT.

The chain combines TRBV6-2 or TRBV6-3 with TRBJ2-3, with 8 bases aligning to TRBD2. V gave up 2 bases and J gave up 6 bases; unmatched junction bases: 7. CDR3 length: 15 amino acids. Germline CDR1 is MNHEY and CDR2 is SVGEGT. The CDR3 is CASSYISGAGDTQYF. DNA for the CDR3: TGTGCCAGCAGTTACATTAGCGGGGCCGGTGATACGCAGTATTTT.

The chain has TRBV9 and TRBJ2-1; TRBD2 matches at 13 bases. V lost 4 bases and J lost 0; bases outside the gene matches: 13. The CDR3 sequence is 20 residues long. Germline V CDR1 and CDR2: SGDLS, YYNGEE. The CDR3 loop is CASSRTGTSGTRSSYNEQFF. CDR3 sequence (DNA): TGTGCCAGCAGCAGGACCGGGACTAGCGGGACGAGGAGCTCCTACAATGAGCAGTTCTTC.

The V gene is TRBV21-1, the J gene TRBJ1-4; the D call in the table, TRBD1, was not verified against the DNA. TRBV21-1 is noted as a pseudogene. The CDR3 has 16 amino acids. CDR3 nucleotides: TGTGCCAGCAGCAAAGCTCAGGGGGAGACTAATGAAAAACTGTTTTTT. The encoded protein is CASSKAQGETNEKLFF.

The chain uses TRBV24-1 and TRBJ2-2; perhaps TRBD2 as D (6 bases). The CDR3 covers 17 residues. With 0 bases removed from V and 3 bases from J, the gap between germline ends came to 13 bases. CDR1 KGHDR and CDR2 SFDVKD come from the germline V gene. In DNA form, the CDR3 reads TGTGCCACCAGTGATTTGTCGGGAGATGGGGACACCGGGGAGCTGTTTTTT. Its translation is CATSDLSGDGDTGELFF.

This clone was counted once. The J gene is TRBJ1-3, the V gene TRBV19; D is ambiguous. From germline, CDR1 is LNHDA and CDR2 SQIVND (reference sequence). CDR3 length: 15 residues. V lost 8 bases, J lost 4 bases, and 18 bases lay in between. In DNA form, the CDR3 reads TGTGCCAGTCGGAACGACGGGGTTGGCGGAAACACCATATATTTT. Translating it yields CASRNDGVGGNTIYF.